These 23 T cell receptor beta chains were all obtained from the same sample, sequenced in a study of cytomegalovirus exposure and HLA in healthy donors. The PCR had 60 Vbeta and 13 Jbeta primers. TCRdb's copy holds only in-frame clones and misses some; the assay was immunoSEQ multiplex PCR. The repertoire table contains some 75,000 clones. Sequencing used PBMCs. All receptors derive from a man between 40 and 49 years old in good health and CMV-seronegative.

The rearrangement links TRBV10-3 to TRBJ2-1; 13 nucleotides line up with TRBD2. The CDR3 has 17 amino acids. Per germline, CDR1 ENHRY and CDR2 SYGVKD. Trimming cost V 0 bases and J 3 bases; bases outside gene matches: 2. CDR3 in amino acids: CAISESRTSGSYNEQFF. The CDR3 DNA reads TGTGCCATCAGTGAGTCACGGACTAGCGGGAGCTACAATGAGCAGTTCTTC.

The chain is built from TRBV29-1 and TRBJ1-1, with D unresolved. Germline CDR1 and CDR2: SQVTM and ANQGSEA. This CDR3 region has 15 residues. Between the trimmed V and J ends, which lost 5 bases and 1 base, there was a span of 17 bases. In nucleotides, the CDR3 is TGCAGCGTTACACATACCGCGGCGGAGAACACTGAAGCTTTCTTT. Protein product: CSVTHTAAENTEAFF.

This CDR3 reads CASSRGQLSSEAFF. CDR3 in DNA: TGTGCCAGCAGCCGAGGACAGTTGTCGAGTGAAGCTTTCTTT. V gene TRBV6-5 combines with J gene TRBJ1-1, with D perhaps matching TRBD1 (6 bases). V lost 6 bases, J lost 7 bases, and 18 bases lay in between. The germline gives CDR1 MNHEY, CDR2 SVGAGI. The CDR3 runs to 14 residues.

The chain recombines TRBV30 with TRBJ2-1; D is undetermined. V was clipped by 2 bases and J by 9 bases, with 14 bases between them. This CDR3 contains 13 residues. The germline V gene encodes CDR1 GTSNPN and CDR2 SVGIG (reference sequence). CDR3 bases: TGTGCCTGGAGTCCTTCAGTGGCGGTTGAGCAGTTCTTC. Translated, it gives CAWSPSVAVEQFF.

The chain has TRBV10-3 and TRBJ2-7; a possible D gene is TRBD1 (6 bases). Germline assignment: CDR1 ENHRY and CDR2 SYGVKD. Between the trimmed V and J ends, which lost 3 bases and 6 bases, there was a span of 15 bases. The CDR3 is 14 residues long. CDR3 protein: CAISDQGSLVEQYF. The CDR3 DNA reads TGTGCCATCAGTGACCAGGGGAGTTTGGTCGAGCAGTACTTC.

The chain recombines TRBV6-5 with TRBJ1-1; a weak D match, TRBD1 (6 bases). The CDR3 spans 13 residues. The V end lost 6 bases, the J end lost 8 bases, and 16 bases lay between the germline ends. From germline, CDR1 is MNHEY and CDR2 SVGAGI. CDR3 in DNA: TGTGCCAGCAGGGCCGGCCGAGGGGGAGAAGCTTTCTTT. Amino acid sequence: CASRAGRGGEAFF.

This chain uses TRBV5-1 with TRBJ2-7; TRBD1 aligns across 10 bases. Trimming removed 4 bases from V and 7 bases from J; junction bases left unmatched: 14. This CDR3 spans 16 amino acids. Per the germline V gene, CDR1 is SGHRS and CDR2 is YFSETQ. CDR3 coding DNA: TGCGCCAGCAGCCTTACCCCGGGACAGGGGACTGGAGAGCAGTACTTC. It codes for CASSLTPGQGTGEQYF. The variable domain in full, with the rest retrieved from reference TRBV5-1 and TRBJ2-7, is KAGVTQTPRYLIKTRGQQVTLSCSPISGHRSVSWYQQTPGQGLQFLFEYFSETQRNKGNFPGRFSGRQFSNSRSEMNVSTLELGDSALYLCASSLTPGQGTGEQYFGPGTRLTVT.

The chain carries TRBV5-6 and TRBJ2-3; perhaps TRBD1 as D (6 bases). The CDR3 extends over 14 amino acids. The germline CDR1 and CDR2 sequences are SGHDT and YYEEEE. V was shortened by 3 bases and J by 4 bases, with 12 bases between the two germline ends. The CDR3 bases are TGTGCCAGCAGCTCGACAGGTTGGGCAGATACGCAGTATTTT. It is translated as CASSSTGWADTQYF.

This chain's CDR3 is CASSVVANTGELFF. In DNA, the CDR3 is TGTGCCAGCAGCGTAGTCGCGAACACCGGGGAGCTGTTTTTT. This chain links TRBV9 with TRBJ2-2, with D unresolved. V lost 0 bases to trimming and J lost 0 bases, with 3 bases between them. The CDR3 totals 14 residues. CDR1 SGDLS and CDR2 YYNGEE come from the germline V gene. Filled out from reference TRBV9 and TRBJ2-2, the complete variable domain reads DSGVTQTPKHLITATGQRVTLRCSPRSGDLSVYWYQQSLDQGLQFLIQYYNGEERAKGNILERFSAQQFPDLHSELNLSSLELGDSALYFCASSVVANTGELFFGEGSRLTVL.

In DNA form, the CDR3 reads TGTGCCAGCAGTCCCTCCTCAGTGGGCGCGAACACCGGGGAGCTGTTTTTT. Its protein is CASSPSSVGANTGELFF. The chain combines TRBV28 with TRBJ2-2; D remains ambiguous. CDR1 and CDR2 from the germline V gene are MDHEN and SYDVKM. With 5 bases removed from V and 0 bases from J, the gap between germline ends came to 16 bases. This CDR3 region has 17 residues.

The chain recombines TRBV6-1 with TRBJ1-2; D unclear. In germline, CDR1 is MNHNS, CDR2 SASEGT. The CDR3 is 12 amino acids. With 3 bases removed from V and 3 bases from J, the gap between germline ends came to 5 bases. CDR3 sequence (DNA): TGTGCCAGCAGTGACTATGACTATGGCTACACCTTC. This codes for CASSDYDYGYTF.

The rearrangement joins TRBV1 to TRBJ2-1; TRBD2, the D gene given by the table, was not confirmed from the DNA. TRBV1 is shown as a pseudogene. The CDR3 extends over 17 amino acids. Written as DNA, the CDR3 is TGCACCAGCAGCCCATACGGGACTAGCGGGAGCGACAATGAGCAGTTCTTC. Amino acids: CTSSPYGTSGSDNEQFF.

The rearrangement links TRBV30 to TRBJ2-1; 8 nucleotides agree with TRBD2. This CDR3 is 15 amino acids long. The V gene's germline CDR1 is GTSNPN and CDR2 SVGIG (reference sequence). Unmatched junction bases numbered 5, after V lost 4 bases and J lost 0 bases. The CDR3 DNA sequence: TGTGCCTGGACCCGCGGGGGGTCCTCCTACAATGAGCAGTTCTTC. The encoded protein is CAWTRGGSSYNEQFF.

The chain uses TRBV10-1 and TRBJ2-1, with TRBD2 matching over 12 bases. The CDR3 extends over 15 amino acids. Unmatched junction bases numbered 5, after V lost 3 bases and J lost 8 bases. Germline-derived CDR1 and CDR2 are WNHNN and SYGVQD (reference sequence). The CDR3, as DNA: TGCGCCAGCAGTGATCGGACTAGCGGGACGTATGAGCAGTTCTTC. As protein: CASSDRTSGTYEQFF.

This chain joins TRBV25-1 and TRBJ2-5; the match to TRBD2 covers 8 bases. V shed 7 bases and J 5 bases; nucleotides not matched to a gene: 12. Germline values: CDR1 MGHDK, CDR2 SYGVNS. CDR3 length: 15 amino acids. The CDR3 here is CASTGGAQVAETQYF. CDR3 nucleotides: TGTGCCAGCACCGGGGGGGCCCAGGTTGCGGAGACCCAGTACTTC.

The V call is TRBV5-1, the J call TRBJ1-4; 9 positions match TRBD1. The length of the CDR3 is 15 residues. Germline lookup yields CDR1 SGHRS and CDR2 YFSETQ. V trimming: 4 bases; J trimming: 5 bases; junction bases outside the gene matches: 6. The CDR3 is CASSTGQGPNEKLFF. The CDR3 DNA reads TGCGCCAGCAGCACGGGACAGGGACCGAATGAAAAACTGTTTTTT.

This chain joins TRBV18 and TRBJ1-1; D remains unclear. V was cut by 3 bases and J by 4 bases, with 21 bases left in between. CDR1 is KGHSH, CDR2 LQKENI, per germline. This CDR3 comprises 17 residues. Written as DNA, the CDR3 is TGTGCCAGCTCACCCAGTCGGGGAGAGCCGGGTCGCACTGAAGCTTTCTTT. It translates to CASSPSRGEPGRTEAFF. The full variable domain, completed using reference TRBV18 and TRBJ1-1, is NAGVMQNPRHLVRRRGQEARLRCSPMKGHSHVYWYRQLPEEGLKFMVYLQKENIIDESGMPKERFSAEFPKEGPSILRIQQVVRGDSAAYFCASSPSRGEPGRTEAFFGQGTRLTVV.

J is TRBJ2-2 and V is TRBV7-2; D is ambiguous. The CDR3 has 15 residues. Per germline, CDR1 SGHTA and CDR2 FQGNSA. Between the trimmed V and J ends, which lost 2 bases and 1 base, there was a span of 8 bases. The DNA of the CDR3 is TGTGCCAGCAGCTTATTTGCGGTGAACACCGGGGAGCTGTTTTTT. It encodes CASSLFAVNTGELFF.

This rearrangement joins TRBV6-6 to TRBJ1-1; D perhaps matches TRBD1 (5 bases). Germline V gene sequence: CDR1 MNHNY, CDR2 SVGAGI (reference sequence). The CDR3 has 15 residues. V shed 2 bases and J shed 0 bases, with 10 bases lying between them. The CDR3 loop reads CASSYSGGVNTEAFF. CDR3 bases: TGTGCCAGCAGTTACAGCGGAGGGGTGAACACTGAAGCTTTCTTT.

CDR3 region: CASTPTSGVSDEQYF. The DNA for the CDR3 is TGTGCCAGCACCCCGACTAGCGGGGTTTCGGACGAGCAGTACTTC. This chain uses TRBV5-5 with TRBJ2-7; 11 bases are a match to TRBD2. V shed 6 bases and J 5 bases; nucleotides not matched to a gene: 10. Looked up from germline, CDR1 is SGHKS and CDR2 is YYEKEE (reference sequence). The CDR3 runs to 15 residues.

V is TRBV30 and J is TRBJ1-1, with D perhaps matching TRBD1 (5 bases). V was clipped by 5 bases and J by 1 base, with 11 bases between them. The CDR3 sequence is 13 residues long. Germline loops: CDR1 GTSNPN, CDR2 SVGIG (reference sequence). CDR3 nucleotide sequence: TGTGCCTGGGACGTCGGACAGAACACTGAAGCTTTCTTT. It yields the protein CAWDVGQNTEAFF.

The V and J genes are TRBV9 and TRBJ2-7, with D tentatively TRBD2 (6 bases). Germline CDR1 reads SGDLS; CDR2 reads YYNGEE. V was trimmed by 0 bases and J by 5 bases, leaving 9 bases between them. The CDR3 is 13 amino acids. For the CDR3, the DNA is TGTGCCAGCAGCGTAGCCGGGGAGGACGAGCAGTACTTC. It is translated as CASSVAGEDEQYF.

The chain recombines TRBV2 with TRBJ2-7; D is uncertain. The CDR3 spans 16 residues. Looked up from germline, CDR1 is SNHLY and CDR2 is FYNNEI. The V and J ends lost 6 bases and 3 bases respectively, with 21 bases between them. The CDR3 DNA reads as TGTGCCAGCAGACCCTCCCCCTCGCACTGCAACTACGAGCAGTACTTC. Translated: CASRPSPSHCNYEQYF. Supplemented by reference TRBV2 and TRBJ2-7, the full variable domain reads EPEVTQTPSHQVTQMGQEVILRCVPISNHLYFYWYRQILGQKVEFLVSFYNNEISEKSEIFDDQFSVERPDGSNFTLKIRSTKLEDSAMYFCASRPSPSHCNYEQYFGPGTRLTVT.